The T cell receptor (beta chain) described here comes from a study of cytomegalovirus exposure and HLA in healthy donors. Broader study findings: A few chains linked to CMV were shown in vitro to be specific for CMV antigens. After further analysis at a later stage, roughly 15,000 TCR beta sequences were associated with HLA alleles at 0.05 false discovery rate. The study listed under 200 cytomegalovirus-associated TCR beta chains.

This clone was counted between two and nine times. The antigen is undetermined. Primers for the PCR totalled 60 Vbeta and 13 Jbeta. Assay: immunoSEQ multiplex PCR; the TCRdb copy retains only in-frame clones and omits some. The sample shows roughly 150,000 clones, around 82% of them seen only once. This TCR was recovered from a woman between 50 and 59 years old in good health and CMV-seropositive. The source material was PBMCs.

The CDR3: CASSIDRTGLGGYTF. As DNA, the CDR3 is TGTGCCAGTAGTATAGACCGGACAGGGCTTGGGGGCTACACCTTC. The chain links TRBV19 to TRBJ1-2; TRBD1 matches 8 bases. The CDR3 spans 15 residues. Germline loops: CDR1 LNHDA, CDR2 SQIVND (reference sequence). V lost 0 bases and J lost 8; bases outside the gene matches: 8.